The 22 T cell receptor beta chains in this list originate from one sample, sequenced in a study of T-cell reconstitution after alpha-beta-depleted transplantation in children. Unique molecular identifiers featured in how the TCRbeta library was prepared. MiXCR, run by TCRdb on the PCR reads, gives a single entry per CDR3 protein. The profile shows some 550,000 distinct CDR3 sequences, around 23% of them singletons. Material: PBMCs, mostly from graft donor cells, obtained 360 days after TCRalphabeta/CD19-depleted stem cell transplant. These TCRs come from a boy in the first two years of life who had a stem cell transplant for acute myeloid leukemia, so the T cells may come from the graft donor.

This clonotype was seen a handful of times. V gene TRBV20-1 combines with J gene TRBJ2-1, with 10 bases fitting TRBD2. The CDR3 covers 16 residues. The V gene's germline CDR1 is DFQATT and CDR2 SNEGSKA (reference sequence). V lost 3 bases to trimming and J lost 5 bases; unmatched junction nucleotides: 10. CDR3 sequence (DNA): TGCAGTGCTAGCCCGAGTCGGACTAGCGGTAACAATGAGCAGTTCTTC. The encoded protein is CSASPSRTSGNNEQFF.

This clonotype has ten or more counts. This sequence joins TRBV5-6 and TRBJ1-1; tentatively, D is TRBD1 (5 bases). The germline V gene encodes CDR1 SGHDT and CDR2 YYEEEE. This CDR3 region has 13 residues. V lost 3 bases and J lost 8, with 14 bases in between. CDR3 protein: CASSYPQGAEAFF. Written as DNA, the CDR3 is TGTGCCAGCAGCTACCCGCAGGGAGCCGAAGCTTTCTTT.

This clonotype came up many times. The V call is TRBV29-1, the J call TRBJ2-7; D is unclear. V was cut by 3 bases and J by 0 bases, with 9 bases left in between. The CDR3 has 13 residues. Germline lookup yields CDR1 SQVTM and CDR2 ANQGSEA. Here the CDR3 reads CSVDLGSSYEQYF. The CDR3 nucleotides are TGCAGCGTTGATCTCGGTAGCTCCTACGAGCAGTACTTC.

This clonotype has only a few counts. Given a much more abundant clone one base away, this may be a read error. The CDR3 region has the DNA TGTGCCAGGGGCCTCGGCCAGAATGAGCAGTTCTTC. Translated, it gives CARGLGQNEQFF. The rearrangement uses TRBV5-6 and TRBJ2-1, with no clear D. This CDR3 contains 12 residues. Germline lookup yields CDR1 SGHDT and CDR2 YYEEEE. V lost 8 bases and J lost 7, with 13 bases in between.

This clonotype was recorded a few times. The chain employs TRBV5-1 and TRBJ2-2; the match to TRBD1 covers 10 bases. Germline CDR1 is SGHRS and CDR2 is YFSETQ. The V segment lost 2 bases and the J segment 6 bases; nucleotides outside the gene matches: 13. This CDR3 is built from 18 residues. The DNA of the CDR3 is TGCGCCAGCAGCTTTCCGGCCGACAGGGGGCTAGTTCCCGGGGAGCTGTTTTTT. Translating gives CASSFPADRGLVPGELFF.

Ten or more counts support this clonotype. The V gene is TRBV6-1, the J gene TRBJ1-5; D remains unclear. This CDR3 contains 13 residues. V dropped 9 bases and J dropped 0 bases, with 9 bases sitting between them. The germline V gene has CDR1 MNHNS and CDR2 SASEGT. CDR3 nucleotides: TGTGCCAGTAGTTCATATAGCAATCAGCCCCAGCATTTT. This encodes CASSSYSNQPQHF.

This clonotype showed up just a few times. The chain combines TRBV20-1 with TRBJ2-3; 11 bases map to TRBD2. Germline CDR1 DFQATT, CDR2 SNEGSKA (reference sequence). CDR3 length: 15 residues. Trimming removed 6 bases from V and 4 bases from J; junction bases left unmatched: 9. The CDR3 here is CSALELAGGADTQYF. In DNA, the CDR3 is TGCAGTGCCCTGGAGCTAGCGGGGGGAGCAGATACGCAGTATTTT.

The V gene is TRBV24-1, the J gene TRBJ2-1, with D possibly being TRBD1 (6 bases). V shed 4 bases and J shed 0 bases, with 12 bases lying between them. CDR1 and CDR2 (germline): KGHDR, SFDVKD. The CDR3 runs 16 residues. This CDR3 reads CATSDLPQGSYNEQFF. CDR3 bases: TGTGCCACCAGTGACCTACCACAGGGCTCCTACAATGAGCAGTTCTTC.

This clonotype was counted ten times or more. This sequence joins TRBV10-3 and TRBJ2-3, with D maybe TRBD2 (6 bases). CDR3 size: 13 residues. Trimming cost V 6 bases and J 4 bases, with 11 bases left between them. Germline assignment: CDR1 ENHRY and CDR2 SYGVKD. CDR3 nucleotides: TGTGCCATCAGGGGAGGATCCGCAGATACGCAGTATTTT. Translating it yields CAIRGGSADTQYF.

This chain connects TRBV11-2 to TRBJ2-5; D perhaps matches TRBD2 (6 bases). V lost 7 bases and J lost 5, with 20 bases in between. The germline V gene has CDR1 SGHAT and CDR2 FQNNGV. This CDR3 contains 15 residues. The CDR3 spells CASTPQGGGRETQYF. Written as DNA, the CDR3 is TGTGCCAGCACCCCCCAGGGCGGAGGGCGGGAGACCCAGTACTTC.

Notes on this clonotype: A clone one base away is much larger, so this may be a read error. V and J are TRBV12-3 or TRBV12-4 and TRBJ2-5; 8 bases line up with TRBD2. The CDR3 contains 19 residues. Written as DNA, the CDR3 is TGTGCCAGCTGTTTAAGGGGCCTTGAGGCGGGGGCGGGAGGAGAGACCCAGTACTTC. This encodes CASCLRGLEAGAGGETQYF.

There are a few counts of this clonotype. V and J are TRBV6-5 and TRBJ2-5; 8 positions agree with TRBD2. Germline-derived CDR1 and CDR2 are MNHEY and SVGAGI. The trim removed 3 bases at V and 3 bases at J, leaving 18 bases unmatched. This CDR3 comprises 19 residues. The CDR3 reads CASSYRGGFPPAPKETQYF. The CDR3 DNA follows: TGTGCCAGCAGTTATCGGGGGGGATTTCCTCCTGCACCTAAAGAGACCCAGTACTTC.

With respect to this clonotype: This may come from a read error, since a much larger clone is one base off. The rearrangement links TRBV28 to TRBJ1-6; D gene ambiguous. V was trimmed by 4 bases and J by 0 bases, leaving 1 base between them. Germline CDR1 is MDHEN and CDR2 is SYDVKM. This CDR3 spans 13 amino acids. The CDR3 is CASSYSYNSPLHF. As DNA, the CDR3 is TGTGCCAGCAGTTACTCCTATAATTCACCCCTCCACTTT.

This clonotype showed up just a few times. The chain uses TRBV29-1 and TRBJ1-1; D call uncertain. This CDR3 contains 12 residues. V lost 3 bases and J lost 3, with 8 bases in between. From germline, CDR1 is SQVTM and CDR2 ANQGSEA. CDR3 DNA sequence: TGCAGCGTTGAGGGTTGGGACACTGAAGCTTTCTTT. It is translated as CSVEGWDTEAFF.

The sample holds a few counts of this clonotype. This chain uses TRBV10-3 with TRBJ1-3; D unresolved. The CDR3 runs 16 residues. The germline V and J ends were trimmed by 0 bases and 1 base, with 10 bases remaining between them. Germline V gives CDR1 ENHRY, CDR2 SYGVKD. DNA for the CDR3: TGTGCCATCAGTGAGTCGACGGGGTTGTCTGGAAACACCATATATTTT. The encoded protein is CAISESTGLSGNTIYF.

CDR3 region: CASSATGPGYEQYF. CDR3 bases: TGTGCCAGCAGCGCCACGGGACCAGGTTACGAGCAGTACTTC. The V call is TRBV7-2, the J call TRBJ2-7; the D gene could be TRBD1 or TRBD2 (5 bases each). The CDR3 covers 14 residues. The V gene lost 5 bases and the J gene lost 4 bases, with 15 bases spanning the gap. Germline CDR1 and CDR2: SGHTA and FQGNSA.

This clonotype occurred many times. The V gene is TRBV5-1, the J gene TRBJ2-2, with 9 positions matching TRBD1. Germline-derived CDR1 and CDR2 are SGHRS and YFSETQ. The CDR3 totals 16 residues. The ends lost 1 base at V and 4 bases at J; junction bases unmatched: 5. The CDR3 protein is CASSLKGQGGTGELFF. CDR3 coding DNA: TGCGCCAGCAGCTTGAAGGGACAGGGAGGCACCGGGGAGCTGTTTTTT.

DNA of the CDR3: TGTGCCAGCAGGGGCGGACTACTCACAGATACGCAGTATTTT. Amino acids: CASRGGLLTDTQYF. The V gene is TRBV28, the J gene TRBJ2-3; D is perhaps TRBD2 (6 bases). The V end lost 6 bases, the J end lost 2 bases, and 12 bases lay between the germline ends. Per the germline V gene, CDR1 is MDHEN and CDR2 is SYDVKM. The CDR3 runs 14 residues.

This clonotype came up many times. The V and J genes are TRBV12-3 or TRBV12-4 and TRBJ2-3; D remains unclear. The CDR3 is made up of 14 amino acids. V was pared by 3 bases and J by 4 bases, with 11 bases between. The CDR3 reads CASSLRQAPDTQYF. CDR3 sequence (DNA): TGTGCCAGCAGTTTGAGGCAGGCCCCAGATACGCAGTATTTT.

This chain uses TRBV11-1 with TRBJ1-1; D gene unclear. V was pared by 1 base and J by 8 bases, with 8 bases between. Germline CDR1 and CDR2: SGHAT and FQDESV (reference sequence). The CDR3 totals 12 residues. The CDR3 nucleotides read TGTGCCAGCAGCTTAGGGGTGTTGGAAGCTTTCTTT. The encoded protein is CASSLGVLEAFF.

This chain connects TRBV20-1 to TRBJ2-1, with 14 bases aligning to TRBD2. The CDR3 is 15 residues long. Germline V lookup: CDR1 DFQATT, CDR2 SNEGSKA (reference sequence). The J segment lost 5 bases and the V segment lost 5 bases, leaving 5 bases of the junction unmatched. The CDR3: CSALGLAGGNNEQFF. The CDR3 DNA reads as TGCAGTGCTCTCGGACTAGCGGGGGGAAACAATGAGCAGTTCTTC.

The chain carries TRBV10-3 and TRBJ2-1, with D unresolved. The ends were cut back, 3 bases at V and 6 bases at J, with 6 bases in the middle. CDR1 and CDR2 (germline): ENHRY, SYGVKD. The CDR3 runs to 12 residues. This CDR3 is CAISDKGNEQFF. CDR3 nucleotide sequence: TGTGCCATCAGTGATAAGGGCAATGAGCAGTTCTTC.